This TCR beta chain was identified during a study of beta chain features in type 1 diabetes. Study conclusions and caveats: The question of HLA type influencing TCRB rearrangement was one that remained unresolved here. TCRB CDR3s were moderately but significantly shorter in Type 1 diabetes patients in all four CD4+ subsets.

J was trimmed by 1 base and V by 6 bases; bases with no gene match: 4. This CDR3 is built from 14 residues. The germline CDR1 and CDR2 sequences are SGHTA and FQGNSA. In the case of this clone: Its antigen is unknown.

The sequenced template was cDNA made from the entire isolated RNA. The data were produced by immunoSEQ multiplex PCR, yet TCRdb's version contains in-frame clones alone and is incomplete. Of 600,000 to 700,000 clones listed, over 10% are singletons. Sequenced input: naive CD4+ T cells from blood. The receptor's source is a young man with type 1 diabetes. The rearrangement uses TRBV7-2 and TRBJ1-1, with TRBD1 matching over 8 bases. CDR3 residues: CASRLTGENTEAFF. The CDR3 bases are TGTGCCAGCAGACTGACAGGGGAGAACACTGAAGCTTTCTTT.